Each of the 27 T cell receptor beta chains below was sequenced from the same sample in a study of a mutant IDH1 vaccine in newly diagnosed glioma. Specified time point: week 47, end of study. Vaccine doses each comprised 300 ug of mutant IDH1 20-mer peptide, with topical imiquimod. Their specific antigens are unknown. Clones were read by immunoSEQ multiplex PCR, and TCRdb kept only the in-frame ones, dropping some. The repertoire holds 30,000 to 40,000 clones, with approximately 90% as singletons. The specimen comprised PBMCs, sampled from a glioma patient whose treatment included an IDH1 peptide vaccine. These receptors came from a woman aged 30 to 39 with glioma.

The chain has TRBV27 and TRBJ2-7, with D maybe TRBD2 (6 bases). V was shortened by 2 bases and J by 4 bases, with 12 bases between the two germline ends. From germline, CDR1 is MNHEY and CDR2 SMNVEV (reference sequence). This CDR3 has 14 residues. CDR3 in amino acids: CASSLDAGWYEQYF. The CDR3 DNA sequence: TGTGCCAGCAGTTTAGATGCGGGGTGGTACGAGCAGTACTTC.

The chain couples TRBV18 to TRBJ2-5; D gene ambiguous. Germline CDR1 is KGHSH and CDR2 is LQKENI. The CDR3 extends over 15 amino acids. V was trimmed by 1 base and J by 2 bases, leaving 11 bases between them. CDR3 coding DNA: TGTGCCAGCTCACCACAGTATGGGCCTCAAGAGACCCAGTACTTC. It yields the protein CASSPQYGPQETQYF.

This clone was recorded once. J is TRBJ2-7 and V is TRBV2; a possible D gene is TRBD2 (7 bases). The V gene's germline CDR1 is SNHLY and CDR2 FYNNEI. The CDR3 covers 13 residues. V lost 11 bases and J lost 1, with 15 bases in between. In DNA form, the CDR3 reads TGTGCCTTTGAGGGGGGGTCTTCCTACGAGCAGTACTTC. Residues: CAFEGGSSYEQYF.

This chain connects TRBV5-1 to TRBJ2-7, with D perhaps being TRBD1 or TRBD2 (5 bases each). The germline V and J ends were trimmed by 4 bases and 4 bases, with 12 bases remaining between them. The CDR3 is made up of 13 amino acids. Germline V gene data show CDR1 as SGHRS and CDR2 as YFSETQ. The CDR3 loop is CASSAERGYEQYF. DNA of the CDR3: TGCGCCAGCAGCGCGGAGAGGGGTTACGAGCAGTACTTC.

This clone has just a few counts. V gene TRBV25-1 combines with J gene TRBJ2-3, with 9 bases aligning to TRBD1. This CDR3 region has 12 residues. The V gene's germline CDR1 is MGHDK and CDR2 SYGVNS. Trimming cost V 8 bases and J 6 bases; bases outside gene matches: 3. DNA for the CDR3: TGTGCCAGCGGACAGGGGACGGATACGCAGTATTTT. Protein product: CASGQGTDTQYF.

This clone was observed a handful of times. The chain employs TRBV19 and TRBJ2-2; D is perhaps TRBD1 (6 bases). Looked up from germline, CDR1 is LNHDA and CDR2 is SQIVND (reference sequence). The ends were cut back, 5 bases at V and 0 bases at J, with 10 bases in the middle. The CDR3 extends over 15 amino acids. The CDR3 bases are TGTGCCAGTAGTTCAGGACAGACGAACACCGGGGAGCTGTTTTTT. Amino acids: CASSSGQTNTGELFF. The full variable domain, completed using reference TRBV19 and TRBJ2-2, is DGGITQSPKYLFRKEGQNVTLSCEQNLNHDAMYWYRQDPGQGLRLIYYSQIVNDFQKGDIAEGYSVSREKKESFPLTVTSAQKNPTAFYLCASSSGQTNTGELFFGEGSRLTVL.

This clone was counted a single time. Mismatch with germline at one junction end may stem from a read error. V and J are TRBV30 and TRBJ2-1, with D tentatively TRBD1 or TRBD2 (5 bases each). CDR1 and CDR2 (germline): GTSNPN, SVGIG (reference sequence). CDR3 length: 15 amino acids. The CDR3 sequence: CSISGARPSYNEQFF. The CDR3 region has the DNA TGCTCAATCTCCGGGGCCCGTCCCTCCTACAATGAGCAGTTCTTC.

There are a few counts of this clone. For the CDR3, the DNA is TGTGCCAGCAGCTTGGCATCGCGGGACACTGAAGCTTTCTTT. Its protein product is CASSLASRDTEAFF. V gene TRBV5-4 combines with J gene TRBJ1-1; D unclear. Germline V lookup: CDR1 SGHNT, CDR2 YYREEE (reference sequence). The CDR3 totals 14 residues. Trimming shortened V by 0 bases and J by 3 bases, and 9 bases separated the two germline ends.

The V gene is TRBV7-9, the J gene TRBJ2-7; D could derive from TRBD1 or TRBD2 (5 bases each). The CDR3 contains 14 residues. The ends were cut back, 4 bases at V and 5 bases at J, with 15 bases in the middle. CDR1 and CDR2 (germline): SEHNR, FQNEAQ (reference sequence). CDR3 loop: CASSSPLGVNEQYF. The DNA of the CDR3 is TGTGCCAGCAGCTCGCCGCTGGGGGTCAACGAGCAGTACTTC.

The chain has TRBV4-1 and TRBJ1-2, with no clear D. The CDR3 is 15 amino acids. Trimming pared 1 base from V and 4 bases from J, leaving 13 bases between. Looked up from germline, CDR1 is MGHRA and CDR2 is YSYEKL. The CDR3 sequence is CASSQGAGQSYGYTF. The CDR3 region has the DNA TGCGCCAGCAGCCAAGGGGCCGGGCAGAGCTATGGCTACACCTTC.

The rearrangement links TRBV6-1 to TRBJ1-5, with D unclear. In germline, CDR1 is MNHNS, CDR2 SASEGT. Trimming took 3 bases from V and 0 from J, leaving 6 bases between them. This CDR3 contains 14 residues. CDR3 amino acids: CASSEGSSNQPQHF. The CDR3 nucleotides are TGTGCCAGCAGTGAGGGAAGTAGCAATCAGCCCCAGCATTTT.

By its share, this clone is medium-sized. The rearrangement uses TRBV6-6 and TRBJ2-5, with TRBD1 matching 9 bases. V was pared by 5 bases and J by 5 bases, with 9 bases of the junction left unmatched. Germline CDR1 is MNHNY and CDR2 is SVGAGI (reference sequence). The CDR3 is made up of 15 amino acids. CDR3: CASSRSGTGQETQYF. CDR3 nucleotide sequence: TGTGCCAGCAGTCGATCCGGGACAGGGCAGGAGACCCAGTACTTC.

The rearrangement uses TRBV19 and TRBJ2-3; 13 nucleotides agree with TRBD2. The CDR3 has 18 amino acids. Trimming removed 5 bases from V and 0 bases from J; junction bases left unmatched: 8. CDR1 is LNHDA, CDR2 SQIVND, per germline (reference sequence). The CDR3 nucleotides are TGTGCCAGTAGTCTGACTAGCGGGGGGACGACTAGCACAGATACGCAGTATTTT. Its protein product is CASSLTSGGTTSTDTQYF.

The chain combines TRBV5-1 with TRBJ2-6; D gene ambiguous. The CDR3 loop spans 15 amino acids. Trimming stripped 0 bases from V and 2 bases from J, with 6 bases between. Germline CDR1 SGHRS, CDR2 YFSETQ. The CDR3 DNA is TGCGCCAGCAGCTTGGTCGGGCCTGGGGCCAACGTCCTGACTTTC. Encoded protein: CASSLVGPGANVLTF.

The J gene is TRBJ1-3, the V gene TRBV11-2; TRBD1 might be the D (5 bases). Trimming stripped 4 bases from V and 8 bases from J, with 12 bases between. Germline values: CDR1 SGHAT, CDR2 FQNNGV. The CDR3 covers 13 residues. The CDR3 loop reads CASSWDRGDTIYF. DNA of the CDR3: TGTGCCAGCAGCTGGGACCGCGGGGACACCATATATTTT. The full variable domain, with the rest looked up from reference TRBV11-2 and TRBJ1-3, is EAGVAQSPRYKIIEKRQSVAFWCNPISGHATLYWYQQILGQGPKLLIQFQNNGVVDDSQLPKDRFSAERLKGVDSTLKIQPAKLEDSAVYLCASSWDRGDTIYFGEGSWLTVV.

This clone was found a few times. This chain uses TRBV11-2 with TRBJ1-6; possible D gene TRBD1, 5 bases. Germline loops: CDR1 SGHAT, CDR2 FQNNGV. V lost 10 bases to trimming and J lost 2 bases, with 12 bases between them. CDR3 length: 14 amino acids. CDR3 nucleotide sequence: TGTGCCACCCAGACAGAGACCTATAATTCACCCCTCCACTTT. It translates to CATQTETYNSPLHF.

V and J are TRBV27 and TRBJ1-6, with a possible D match to TRBD1 (5 bases). Germline-derived CDR1 and CDR2 are MNHEY and SMNVEV (reference sequence). V was clipped by 5 bases and J by 6 bases, with 20 bases between them. The CDR3 loop spans 17 amino acids. This CDR3 is CASSPRPDSVGNSPLHF. CDR3 DNA sequence: TGTGCCAGCAGTCCGCGGCCAGACAGCGTCGGTAATTCACCCCTCCACTTT.

V usage is TRBV4-1 and J usage is TRBJ2-3; tentatively, D is TRBD1 (5 bases). There are 12 residues in the CDR3. Looked up from germline, CDR1 is MGHRA and CDR2 is YSYEKL. Trimming removed 1 base at V and 6 bases at J, with 5 bases between. CDR3 sequence reads: CASSQGQDTQYF. The CDR3 DNA is TGCGCCAGCAGCCAAGGACAGGATACGCAGTATTTT.

This clone appeared a few times. V gene TRBV11-2 combines with J gene TRBJ1-2, with TRBD1 as a possible D gene (5 bases). In germline, CDR1 is SGHAT, CDR2 FQNNGV. V lost 7 bases and J 2 bases, leaving 14 bases between the germline ends. The CDR3 totals 14 residues. CDR3 nucleotides: TGTGCCAGCACCCCCAAACCAGGGAACTATGGCTACACCTTC. Protein sequence: CASTPKPGNYGYTF.

As DNA, the CDR3 is TGTGCCAGCCCATCTTGGCCAAACATTCAGTACTTC. Residues: CASPSWPNIQYF. The chain links TRBV2 to TRBJ2-4; D is ambiguous. The CDR3 loop spans 12 amino acids. In germline, CDR1 is SNHLY, CDR2 FYNNEI. Trimming stripped 8 bases from V and 6 bases from J, with 11 bases between.

CDR3 protein: CASSELNGPYEQYF. The CDR3 coding sequence is TGTGCCAGCAGTGAGTTAAACGGGCCATACGAGCAGTACTTC. This chain uses TRBV2 with TRBJ2-7; D gene uncertain. CDR3 size: 14 residues. The V gene's germline CDR1 is SNHLY and CDR2 FYNNEI. V was shortened by 3 bases and J by 4 bases, with 13 bases between the two germline ends.

In DNA form, the CDR3 reads TGTGCCAGCAGCTCGAACTATGGCTACACCTTC. It encodes CASSSNYGYTF. The chain employs TRBV7-2 and TRBJ1-2; no reliable D call. The CDR3 runs 11 residues. CDR1 and CDR2 from the germline V gene are SGHTA and FQGNSA. V was clipped by 4 bases and J by 2 bases, with 2 bases between them.

This chain uses TRBV29-1 with TRBJ1-3; no clear D. This CDR3 has 13 residues. V was pared by 1 base and J by 2 bases, with 6 bases between. Germline lookup yields CDR1 SQVTM and CDR2 ANQGSEA. CDR3: CSVEARTGNTIYF. The CDR3 region has the DNA TGCAGCGTTGAAGCCAGGACTGGAAACACCATATATTTT.

The chain links TRBV10-3 to TRBJ1-1; 7 nucleotides match TRBD1. The junction had 6 bases not matched to a gene; V was cut back by 5 bases and J by 0 bases. The CDR3 is 15 amino acids. Germline values: CDR1 ENHRY, CDR2 SYGVKD. CDR3 sequence: CAISFRGGLNTEAFF. The CDR3, as DNA: TGTGCCATCAGTTTCAGGGGGGGTTTGAACACTGAAGCTTTCTTT.

The rearrangement joins TRBV5-1 to TRBJ2-7; D ambiguous. V dropped 4 bases and J dropped 0 bases, with 11 bases sitting between them. CDR1 is SGHRS and CDR2 is YFSETQ in the germline V gene. The CDR3 sequence is 14 residues long. DNA of the CDR3: TGCGCCAGCAGCCGAAGGGTAGGCTCCTACGAGCAGTACTTC. It is translated as CASSRRVGSYEQYF.

The chain joins TRBV2 to TRBJ1-2; D perhaps matches TRBD1 (5 bases). The V end lost 2 bases, the J end lost 4 bases, and 8 bases lay between the germline ends. Looked up from germline, CDR1 is SNHLY and CDR2 is FYNNEI. This CDR3 region has 13 residues. The CDR3 sequence: CASSETGFYGYTF. In DNA, the CDR3 is TGTGCCAGCAGTGAAACAGGATTCTATGGCTACACCTTC.

The chain couples TRBV9 to TRBJ1-1, with 7 bases that match TRBD1. From germline, CDR1 is SGDLS and CDR2 YYNGEE. This CDR3 has 15 residues. The V and J ends lost 2 bases and 0 bases, in that order; junction bases with no gene match: 4. In DNA form, the CDR3 reads TGTGCCAGCAGCGTGGGACAGAGAATGAACACTGAAGCTTTCTTT. It is translated as CASSVGQRMNTEAFF.